The present TCR beta chain was sequenced within a study of tumor-infiltrating lymphocytes in primary liver carcinoma. Study-level background: Lesions, classed as T1-T3 N0M0, spanned about 4 to 11 cm across. The study, taken as a whole, reports: Only about 7.5-24% of top clones appeared in all five tumor regions.

Germline CDR1 SGHRS, CDR2 YFSETQ. There are 14 residues in the CDR3. Total RNA amounting to 500 ng was the source from which TCR beta cDNA was made with a constant-region primer. Libraries of TCR beta came from three nested multiplex PCR rounds with slightly modified ARM-PCR. TRBV1-TRBV30 forward primers paired with a C-beta reverse primer were used in the first two PCR rounds, which ran roughly 10 cycles each. In TCRdb, the multiplex PCR reads were re-called with MiXCR into one record per CDR3 protein. This table has 70,000 to 85,000 distinct CDR3 sequences, 71% appearing once. The tissue used was unsorted bulk material of about 19-34 mg. RNA and DNA were co-extracted from it with the AllPrep DNA/RNA mini kit. As concerns this clonotype: What it recognizes is unknown. A read error may account for a junction end that differs from germline.

The sequenced sample consisted of liver tumor tissue from sampling region 4. As for subset: tumor region T4, right-lateral pole. The source is a woman aged 60-70 years with primary liver carcinoma and hepatitis B virus infection. The gene calls are TRBV5-1 and TRBJ2-7, with D unresolved. This CDR3 is CANSPEGRPVEQYF. The CDR3 DNA sequence: TGCGCCAACAGCCCGGAAGGGCGGCCTGTTGAGCAGTACTTC.